Listed here are 27 T cell receptor beta chains from one sample, sequenced in a study of T cell responses to AZD1222 COVID-19 vaccine. Some clones are missing from TCRdb's copy, which holds only in-frame ones; the method was immunoSEQ multiplex PCR. The table has approximately 100,000 clones, about 86% seen once. The sequenced sample was peripheral blood, obtained on day 0 of AZD1222 vaccination. The receptors were sampled from an adult in good health.

The chain uses TRBV12-3 or TRBV12-4 and TRBJ1-4; D remains unclear. V dropped 5 bases and J dropped 2 bases, with 6 bases sitting between them. The length of the CDR3 is 13 residues. Written as DNA, the CDR3 is TGTGCCAGCAGTAAACGGACTAATGAAAAACTGTTTTTT. This codes for CASSKRTNEKLFF.

This clone was seen a handful of times. The chain has TRBV11-2 and TRBJ2-7; 10 bases agree with TRBD2. V shed 1 base and J 2 bases; nucleotides not matched to a gene: 5. The V gene's germline CDR1 is SGHAT and CDR2 FQNNGV. The length of the CDR3 is 16 residues. CDR3 in amino acids: CASSLVRLAGAYEQYF. CDR3 DNA sequence: TGTGCCAGCAGCTTAGTCCGGCTAGCGGGAGCCTACGAGCAGTACTTC.

The gene calls are TRBV9 and TRBJ2-1, with D possibly TRBD2 on 6 matching bases. Germline loops: CDR1 SGDLS, CDR2 YYNGEE. The CDR3 spans 17 residues. V was shortened by 0 bases and J by 2 bases, with 15 bases between the two germline ends. For the CDR3, the DNA is TGTGCCAGCAGCGTAGCCGGAGCGGGTTACCCCTACAATGAGCAGTTCTTC. It translates to CASSVAGAGYPYNEQFF.

The chain joins TRBV19 to TRBJ1-1; no definite D call. Trimming cost V 0 bases and J 0 bases, with 8 bases left between them. Germline CDR1 is LNHDA and CDR2 is SQIVND (reference sequence). This CDR3 spans 15 amino acids. CDR3 DNA sequence: TGTGCCAGTAGTATAGACCCAGATATGAACACTGAAGCTTTCTTT. The encoded protein is CASSIDPDMNTEAFF.

This clone was detected once. V gene TRBV28 combines with J gene TRBJ1-4, with TRBD1 matching 9 bases. The CDR3 is made up of 18 amino acids. J lost 1 base, V lost 3 bases, and 9 bases had no gene match. The germline V gene has CDR1 MDHEN and CDR2 SYDVKM. This CDR3 reads CASSFFGQGPLTNEKLFF. In nucleotides, the CDR3 is TGTGCCAGCAGTTTCTTCGGACAGGGGCCCCTAACTAATGAAAAACTGTTTTTT.

The J gene is TRBJ2-4, the V gene TRBV11-2, with TRBD2 matching over 8 bases. V dropped 3 bases and J dropped 2; count of bases not matched to a gene: 6. There are 16 residues in the CDR3. CDR1 is SGHAT, CDR2 FQNNGV, per germline. The CDR3 DNA reads TGTGCCAGCAGCTTGGCGGGGGGACCCACCAAAAACATTCAGTACTTC. Its protein is CASSLAGGPTKNIQYF.

This clone came up once. This chain uses TRBV3-1 (or the pseudogene TRBV3-2) with TRBJ2-3, with 11 positions matching TRBD2. Trimming took 1 base from V and 6 from J; bases not matched to a gene: 6. The CDR3 consists of 16 residues. Germline V lookup: CDR1 LGHDT, CDR2 YNNKEL (reference sequence). As DNA, the CDR3 is TGTGCCAGCAGCCAAGTTTTACTAGCGGGAGTGGATACGCAGTATTTT. Translated, it gives CASSQVLLAGVDTQYF.

Concerning this clone: At one end the junction does not follow the germline gene, possibly because of a read error. The chain employs TRBV12-3 or TRBV12-4 and TRBJ1-4; D unresolved. This CDR3 comprises 13 residues. CDR3 loop: CASSLGTIEKLFF. The DNA for the CDR3 is TGTGCCAGCAGTTTGGGCACTATTGAAAAACTGTTTTTT.

A few counts support this clone. This chain joins TRBV24-1 and TRBJ2-5; 10 bases agree with TRBD1. This CDR3 spans 15 amino acids. J lost 5 bases, V lost 4 bases, and 6 bases had no gene match. Germline loops: CDR1 KGHDR, CDR2 SFDVKD. CDR3 in amino acids: CATSDLDRGRETQYF. CDR3 DNA sequence: TGTGCCACCAGTGACCTTGACAGGGGGCGGGAGACCCAGTACTTC.

The chain recombines TRBV3-1 (or the pseudogene TRBV3-2) with TRBJ2-1; possibly TRBD1 for D (6 bases). The CDR3 is 18 amino acids. Trimming cost V 1 base and J 4 bases, with 20 bases left between them. Germline CDR1 and CDR2: LGHDT and YNNKEL (reference sequence). The CDR3 DNA reads as TGTGCCAGCAGCCAAGTGCCCTGGGGGCAGGGGAATTACAATGAGCAGTTCTTC. It encodes CASSQVPWGQGNYNEQFF.

The chain couples TRBV19 to TRBJ2-6, with D maybe TRBD1 (7 bases). V was pared by 3 bases and J by 2 bases, with 8 bases between. The CDR3 contains 15 residues. Germline-derived CDR1 and CDR2 are LNHDA and SQIVND (reference sequence). The CDR3 coding sequence is TGTGCCAGTAGTATCAGGGGGGCTGGGGCCAACGTCCTGACTTTC. Protein sequence: CASSIRGAGANVLTF.

The gene calls are TRBV2 and TRBJ1-4; 11 bases line up with TRBD1. The V segment lost 5 bases and the J segment 7 bases; nucleotides outside the gene matches: 6. Germline V lookup: CDR1 SNHLY, CDR2 FYNNEI. This CDR3 has 15 amino acids. CDR3 protein: CASSTSGTGGEKLFF. CDR3 nucleotides: TGTGCCAGCAGTACGTCCGGGACAGGGGGTGAAAAACTGTTTTTT.

Details on this clone: The junction differs from germline at one of its ends, possibly a read error. The chain employs TRBV7-6 and TRBJ2-1, with TRBD2 matching over 7 bases. Germline lookup yields CDR1 SGHVS and CDR2 FNYEAQ. The CDR3 is 14 amino acids. The CDR3 here is CASSLAGDYHEQFF. For the CDR3, the DNA is TGTGCCAGCAGCTTAGCTGGGGACTACCATGAGCAGTTCTTC.

This clone occurred once. The V gene is TRBV11-2, the J gene TRBJ2-3, with 9 nucleotides matching TRBD2. The CDR3 contains 15 residues. Germline V gives CDR1 SGHAT, CDR2 FQNNGV. With V trimmed by 4 bases and J by 0 bases, 2 bases remained unmatched. The CDR3 region is CASSSGTSSTDTQYF. CDR3 nucleotides: TGTGCCAGCAGCTCCGGGACTAGCAGCACAGATACGCAGTATTTT.

The chain joins TRBV30 to TRBJ1-2; D remains unclear. Germline V gives CDR1 GTSNPN, CDR2 SVGIG (reference sequence). With 5 bases removed from V and 2 bases from J, the gap between germline ends came to 9 bases. This CDR3 comprises 12 residues. The CDR3 nucleotides are TGTGCCTGGCAAGACCGAAACTATGGCTACACCTTC. It codes for CAWQDRNYGYTF.

The rearrangement uses TRBV10-3 and TRBJ1-1, with D possibly matching TRBD1 (6 bases). V lost 6 bases, J lost 4 bases, and 15 bases lay in between. The CDR3 is 14 residues long. Looked up from germline, CDR1 is ENHRY and CDR2 is SYGVKD. The CDR3 nucleotides are TGTGCCATCAGGACACAGGGACTCTCCACTGAAGCTTTCTTT. This encodes CAIRTQGLSTEAFF.

The rearrangement links TRBV4-2 to TRBJ1-5; the D is unclear. V was shortened by 0 bases and J by 3 bases, with 12 bases between the two germline ends. This CDR3 spans 16 amino acids. Germline CDR1 is LGHNA and CDR2 is YNFKEQ. The CDR3 DNA is TGTGCCAGCAGCCAAGACGCGGGTACTCCCAATCAGCCCCAGCATTTT. Translating it yields CASSQDAGTPNQPQHF.

This clone appeared a single time. This chain uses TRBV28 with TRBJ2-2, with D possibly TRBD2 on 6 matching bases. The CDR3 has 15 amino acids. Trimming removed 8 bases at V and 6 bases at J, with 19 bases between. Germline CDR1 and CDR2: MDHEN and SYDVKM. The CDR3, as DNA: TGTGCCAGCGGAAATCCGGGAGTACTGGCCGGGGAGCTGTTTTTT. Translated, it gives CASGNPGVLAGELFF.

V and J are TRBV30 and TRBJ2-3; 12 bases are a match to TRBD2. V dropped 2 bases and J dropped 1; count of bases not matched to a gene: 1. Germline CDR1 GTSNPN, CDR2 SVGIG (reference sequence). The CDR3 extends over 15 amino acids. The CDR3: CAWSRLAGGTDTQYF. The CDR3 DNA reads TGTGCCTGGAGTAGACTAGCGGGAGGCACAGATACGCAGTATTTT. The variable domain in full, completed from reference TRBV30 and TRBJ2-3, reads SQTIHQWPATLVQPVGSPLSLECTVEGTSNPNLYWYRQAAGRGLQLLFYSVGIGQISSEVPQNLSASRPQDRQFILSSKKLLLSDSGFYLCAWSRLAGGTDTQYFGPGTRLTVL.

This clone came up a few times. V is TRBV19 and J is TRBJ2-7; a possible D gene is TRBD2 (6 bases). The CDR3 is 13 residues long. Between the trimmed V and J ends, which lost 9 bases and 7 bases, there was a span of 19 bases. Looked up from germline, CDR1 is LNHDA and CDR2 is SQIVND (reference sequence). CDR3 amino acids: CASSYGGFGEQYF. In nucleotides, the CDR3 is TGTGCCAGCTCATACGGGGGTTTTGGAGAGCAGTACTTC.

The chain couples TRBV27 to TRBJ2-2; no firm D call. V shed 5 bases and J shed 4 bases, with 14 bases lying between them. The CDR3 consists of 15 residues. Germline V gene sequence: CDR1 MNHEY, CDR2 SMNVEV (reference sequence). The CDR3 loop is CASSAPPVRTGELFF. The CDR3 nucleotides read TGTGCCAGCAGTGCCCCACCGGTACGCACCGGGGAGCTGTTTTTT.

V is TRBV6-2 or TRBV6-3 and J is TRBJ2-1; possibly TRBD2 for D (6 bases). The CDR3 covers 13 residues. Germline lookup yields CDR1 MNHEY and CDR2 SVGEGT. V was pared by 5 bases and J by 10 bases, with 15 bases between. In DNA, the CDR3 is TGTGCCAGCAGTACGCGGGATGTGGGAGAGCAGTTCTTC. Protein sequence: CASSTRDVGEQFF.

V usage is TRBV27 and J usage is TRBJ2-5; 9 bases are shared with TRBD2. The J segment lost 3 bases and the V segment lost 3 bases, leaving 2 bases of the junction unmatched. Germline V CDR1 and CDR2: MNHEY, SMNVEV (reference sequence). This CDR3 comprises 14 residues. CDR3 loop: CASSFSSGEETQYF. CDR3 bases: TGTGCCAGCAGTTTCTCTAGCGGGGAAGAGACCCAGTACTTC.

V usage is TRBV28 and J usage is TRBJ1-2, with 7 bases fitting TRBD1. The length of the CDR3 is 15 residues. In germline, CDR1 is MDHEN, CDR2 SYDVKM. Trimming at V came to 6 bases and at J to 8 bases, leaving 15 bases not matched to a gene. CDR3 region: CASSTGVWDLQGYTF. CDR3 bases: TGTGCCAGCAGCACAGGGGTGTGGGACCTTCAGGGCTACACCTTC.

This chain joins TRBV19 and TRBJ2-3; the match to TRBD1 covers 8 bases. Germline V gene data show CDR1 as LNHDA and CDR2 as SQIVND (reference sequence). CDR3 length: 15 amino acids. J lost 2 bases, V lost 3 bases, and 4 bases had no gene match. The CDR3 nucleotides are TGTGCCAGTAGTATGAGACAGGGGTCCACAGATACGCAGTATTTT. Residues: CASSMRQGSTDTQYF.

The V call is TRBV27, the J call TRBJ2-3, with 15 bases aligning to TRBD2. This CDR3 contains 17 residues. Germline-derived CDR1 and CDR2 are MNHEY and SMNVEV (reference sequence). V lost 5 bases, J lost 4 bases, and 7 bases stayed unmatched. CDR3 loop: CASSPTGTSGRSDTQYF. For the CDR3, the DNA is TGTGCCAGCAGTCCCACCGGGACTAGCGGGAGGTCAGATACGCAGTATTTT.

This chain links TRBV27 with TRBJ1-4; D remains ambiguous. Trimming removed 2 bases from V and 0 bases from J, with 10 bases in between. The germline V gene has CDR1 MNHEY and CDR2 SMNVEV (reference sequence). The CDR3 sequence is 16 residues long. CDR3 in amino acids: CASSLAPRPTNEKLFF. The CDR3 nucleotides are TGTGCCAGCAGTTTAGCGCCTCGTCCAACTAATGAAAAACTGTTTTTT.